These 26 T cell receptor beta chains came from one sample sequenced in a study of response to subunit inactivated influenza vaccine. MiXCR, applied by TCRdb to the RT-PCR reads, yields one record per CDR3 protein. In the table there are under 850,000 distinct CDR3 sequences, about 18% of which are singletons. This material consisted of PBMCs from blood, taken 5 days after vaccination. These TCRs come from a man aged 45-65 years who received an inactivated influenza vaccine.

This sequence joins TRBV6-5 and TRBJ2-1; 9 bases line up with TRBD1. Per the germline V gene, CDR1 is MNHEY and CDR2 is SVGAGI. V lost 6 bases to trimming and J lost 9 bases; unmatched junction nucleotides: 15. The CDR3 is 16 residues long. CDR3 DNA sequence: TGTGCCAGCAGCTACCCCCCGGGACAGGGCCGCCCTGAGCAGTTCTTC. This codes for CASSYPPGQGRPEQFF.

The chain combines TRBV7-9 with TRBJ2-7; D is perhaps TRBD1 (6 bases). The CDR3 totals 15 residues. V was trimmed by 1 base and J by 3 bases, leaving 13 bases between them. Germline V gives CDR1 SEHNR, CDR2 FQNEAQ (reference sequence). CDR3: CASSLGGDILYEQYF. In DNA form, the CDR3 reads TGTGCCAGCAGCTTAGGTGGGGACATCCTCTACGAGCAGTACTTC.

This clonotype was found a few times. This rearrangement joins TRBV20-1 to TRBJ2-3; TRBD1 or TRBD2 may be the D gene (6 bases each). Trimming left V 6 bases short and J 6 bases short, with 13 bases between. The V gene's germline CDR1 is DFQATT and CDR2 SNEGSKA (reference sequence). There are 12 residues in the CDR3. CDR3: CSASQGRDTQYF. DNA of the CDR3: TGCAGTGCCTCCCAGGGGAGGGATACGCAGTATTTT.

The chain links TRBV4-3 to TRBJ2-1, with TRBD2 identical over 8 bases. Per germline, CDR1 LGHNA and CDR2 YSLEER. The CDR3 has 20 amino acids. Trimming removed 0 bases from V and 13 bases from J; junction bases left unmatched: 26. CDR3 loop: CASSQESVYGRAGFMKDQFF. The DNA for the CDR3 is TGCGCCAGCAGCCAAGAATCGGTGTACGGGAGGGCAGGGTTTATGAAGGATCAGTTCTTC.

This chain connects TRBV7-9 to TRBJ1-5, with D possibly matching TRBD1 (6 bases). CDR1 is SEHNR and CDR2 is FQNEAQ in the germline V gene (reference sequence). This CDR3 comprises 14 residues. Trimming cost V 1 base and J 8 bases, with 12 bases left between them. CDR3 protein: CASSLGGGVEPQHF. The CDR3 region has the DNA TGTGCCAGCAGCTTAGGAGGGGGGGTAGAGCCCCAGCATTTT.

In its sample, this clonotype was seen a few times. V and J are TRBV18 and TRBJ2-5; maybe TRBD2 (6 bases). The V gene lost 6 bases and the J gene lost 4 bases, with 21 bases spanning the gap. Germline V gene lookup returns CDR1 KGHSH and CDR2 LQKENI. The CDR3 is 16 amino acids. The CDR3 coding sequence is TGTGCCAGCTCCCTCCTAGCGCCGACATTAGGAGAGACCCAGTACTTC. This gives the protein CASSLLAPTLGETQYF.

CDR3 in DNA: TGTGCCAGCAGGACAGGTTCCAATCAGCCCCAGCATTTT. This translates into CASRTGSNQPQHF. The chain combines TRBV12-3 or TRBV12-4 with TRBJ1-5; TRBD1 might be the D (6 bases). V shed 6 bases and J shed 3 bases, with 9 bases lying between them. The CDR3 loop spans 13 amino acids.

The table lists this clonotype with many counts. The CDR3 protein is CASSLSGRAEQYF. Written as DNA, the CDR3 is TGTGCCAGCAGTTTAAGTGGGAGGGCAGAGCAGTACTTC. The chain has TRBV12-3 or TRBV12-4 and TRBJ2-7; TRBD2 matches 7 bases. J was trimmed by 7 bases and V by 2 bases; bases with no gene match: 5. There are 13 residues in the CDR3.

This clonotype was detected only a few times. The V call is TRBV27, the J call TRBJ1-6; no firm D call. This CDR3 contains 15 residues. Germline loops: CDR1 MNHEY, CDR2 SMNVEV (reference sequence). V was cut by 2 bases and J by 4 bases, with 9 bases left in between. The CDR3 DNA reads TGTGCCAGCAGTTTAAGAAGGTTTTATAATTCACCCCTCCACTTT. Amino acid sequence: CASSLRRFYNSPLHF.

J is TRBJ1-5 and V is TRBV7-2, with a possible D match to TRBD1 (5 bases). Trimming shortened V by 5 bases and J by 0 bases, and 11 bases separated the two germline ends. From germline, CDR1 is SGHTA and CDR2 FQGNSA. The CDR3 loop spans 15 amino acids. CDR3 sequence reads: CASSGGQYSNQPQHF. The CDR3 nucleotides are TGTGCCAGCAGCGGCGGACAATATAGCAATCAGCCCCAGCATTTT. The entire variable domain, with the rest obtained from reference TRBV7-2 and TRBJ1-5, is as follows: GAGVSQSPSNKVTEKGKDVELRCDPISGHTALYWYRQSLGQGLEFLIYFQGNSAPDKSGLPSDRFSAERTGGSVSTLTIQRTQQEDSAVYLCASSGGQYSNQPQHFGDGTRLSIL.

This clonotype was seen a single time. The chain combines TRBV27 with TRBJ2-7; TRBD2 might be the D (7 bases). There are 14 residues in the CDR3. The germline CDR1 and CDR2 sequences are MNHEY and SMNVEV (reference sequence). The germline V and J ends were trimmed by 6 bases and 3 bases, with 15 bases remaining between them. The CDR3 nucleotides read TGTGCCAGCAGCTCAAGGGGGGGGATCTACGAGCAGTACTTC. Its protein product is CASSSRGGIYEQYF.

V usage is TRBV28 and J usage is TRBJ1-5, with 9 bases lining up with TRBD1. From germline, CDR1 is MDHEN and CDR2 SYDVKM. The V and J ends lost 4 bases and 0 bases, in that order; junction bases with no gene match: 13. This CDR3 spans 19 amino acids. The CDR3 loop reads CASSSVRGQGTYSNQPQHF. Here the CDR3 DNA reads TGTGCCAGCAGTTCTGTTCGGGGACAGGGAACCTATAGCAATCAGCCCCAGCATTTT.

The table lists this clonotype with a count of one. The chain combines TRBV11-2 with TRBJ2-7; D perhaps matches TRBD1 (5 bases). Germline CDR1 reads SGHAT; CDR2 reads FQNNGV. V was cut by 7 bases and J by 2 bases, with 18 bases left in between. The CDR3 is made up of 15 amino acids. Written as DNA, the CDR3 is TGTGCCAGCATGGGGCCCCCGACTGGGGCCTACGAGCAGTACTTC. Amino acids: CASMGPPTGAYEQYF.

This clonotype was detected only a few times. V and J are TRBV28 and TRBJ2-5; 8 bases fit TRBD2. CDR3 length: 16 residues. The germline V gene has CDR1 MDHEN and CDR2 SYDVKM. Trimming cost V 2 bases and J 5 bases; bases outside gene matches: 10. The DNA for the CDR3 is TGTGCCAGCAGTTTAGTAGCGGGGACCCTTGAGGAGACCCAGTACTTC. Its protein product is CASSLVAGTLEETQYF.

This rearrangement joins TRBV28 to TRBJ1-5; perhaps TRBD1 as D (6 bases). The CDR3 length is 15 residues. V was pared by 1 base and J by 5 bases, with 12 bases between. Germline CDR1 is MDHEN and CDR2 is SYDVKM. The CDR3 is CASSLLGGDDQPQHF. The CDR3 region has the DNA TGTGCCAGCAGTTTATTAGGGGGGGATGATCAGCCCCAGCATTTT. Drawing the rest from reference TRBV28 and TRBJ1-5, the complete variable domain is DVKVTQSSRYLVKRTGEKVFLECVQDMDHENMFWYRQDPGLGLRLIYFSYDVKMKEKGDIPEGYSVSREKKERFSLILESASTNQTSMYLCASSLLGGDDQPQHFGDGTRLSIL.

There are a few counts of this clonotype. The chain couples TRBV7-9 to TRBJ2-7; the match to TRBD2 covers 9 bases. There are 15 residues in the CDR3. Germline CDR1 and CDR2: SEHNR and FQNEAQ (reference sequence). V was clipped by 4 bases and J by 3 bases; unmatched bases: 7. This CDR3 is CASSSWGSGSYEQYF. CDR3 coding DNA: TGTGCCAGCAGCTCTTGGGGTAGCGGGAGCTACGAGCAGTACTTC.

The V and J genes are TRBV12-3 or TRBV12-4 and TRBJ2-7; TRBD2 might be the D (7 bases). CDR3 length: 17 residues. With 6 bases removed from V and 3 bases from J, the gap between germline ends came to 24 bases. The CDR3 sequence is CASSPPYQGRADYEQYF. The CDR3 nucleotides read TGTGCCAGCAGCCCTCCCTACCAGGGGAGGGCGGACTACGAGCAGTACTTC.

The chain combines TRBV29-1 with TRBJ1-2, with TRBD1 identical over 9 bases. The V segment lost 6 bases and the J segment 13 bases; nucleotides outside the gene matches: 9. This CDR3 has 11 residues. CDR1 and CDR2 from the germline V gene are SQVTM and ANQGSEA. CDR3 region: CSVVRDRDPTF. DNA for the CDR3: TGCAGCGTCGTCCGGGACAGGGATCCCACCTTC.

This clonotype was seen more than once but under ten times. CDR3 coding DNA: TGTGCCAGCAGTTTTTCCAGCGGGTGGAACCATGAGCAGTTCTTC. It translates to CASSFSSGWNHEQFF. V gene TRBV28 combines with J gene TRBJ2-1, with D tentatively TRBD2 (6 bases). Germline V gene data show CDR1 as MDHEN and CDR2 as SYDVKM. Trimming left V 3 bases short and J 8 bases short, with 17 bases between. The CDR3 runs to 15 residues.

This clonotype showed up just a few times. V usage is TRBV12-3 or TRBV12-4 and J usage is TRBJ1-2, with D possibly being TRBD1 (6 bases). The CDR3 is 12 amino acids. Deletions cut 5 bases from V and 8 bases from J, with 12 bases between. The chain's CDR3 is CASSRTGRGYTF. The CDR3 DNA sequence: TGTGCCAGCAGTAGAACAGGGCGGGGCTACACCTTC.

This clonotype showed up many times. This chain uses TRBV3-1 with TRBJ2-5; D is undetermined. V gave up 5 bases and J gave up 5 bases, with 9 bases separating them. Looked up from germline, CDR1 is LGHDT and CDR2 is YNNKEL (reference sequence). The length of the CDR3 is 12 residues. Written as DNA, the CDR3 is TGTGCCAGCAGCTCGACTGGGGAGACCCAGTACTTC. It translates to CASSSTGETQYF.

This clonotype has more than one count but fewer than ten. The chain links TRBV6-1 to TRBJ1-1; D is unresolved. The germline V and J ends were trimmed by 1 base and 2 bases, with 8 bases remaining between them. The CDR3 has 14 residues. The germline V gene has CDR1 MNHNS and CDR2 SASEGT. The CDR3 region is CASSEGLGNTEAFF. The CDR3 nucleotides read TGTGCCAGCAGTGAAGGCTTGGGAAACACTGAAGCTTTCTTT.

The chain employs TRBV7-8 and TRBJ2-3; D is unresolved. The CDR3 sequence is 13 residues long. The V gene's germline CDR1 is SGHVS and CDR2 FQNEAQ. The V end lost 7 bases, the J end lost 4 bases, and 12 bases lay between the germline ends. The CDR3 protein is CASTFGSSDTQYF. The CDR3 DNA is TGTGCCAGCACATTCGGATCTTCAGATACGCAGTATTTT.

This clonotype was found a few times. Here the CDR3 reads CASSSARGGNTEAFF. CDR3 sequence (DNA): TGTGCCAGCAGCTCAGCCCGGGGAGGTAACACTGAAGCTTTCTTT. The chain employs TRBV5-4 and TRBJ1-1; D ambiguous. Germline V CDR1 and CDR2: SGHNT, YYREEE (reference sequence). V lost 3 bases to trimming and J lost 2 bases, with 14 bases between them. This CDR3 has 15 amino acids.

This clonotype was picked up one time. The rearrangement joins TRBV28 to TRBJ2-7; 10 bases map to TRBD1. The germline V gene has CDR1 MDHEN and CDR2 SYDVKM. The CDR3 length is 18 residues. Trimming took 3 bases from V and 1 from J; bases not matched to a gene: 12. This chain's CDR3 is CASSLSRTSGQGSYEQYF. CDR3 bases: TGTGCCAGCAGTTTGAGTAGGACCTCGGGACAGGGGTCCTACGAGCAGTACTTC.

This clonotype was detected many times. V usage is TRBV4-3 and J usage is TRBJ2-3; the D gene is possibly TRBD2 (6 bases). Trimming cost V 0 bases and J 2 bases, with 15 bases left between them. The germline V gene encodes CDR1 LGHNA and CDR2 YSLEER. The CDR3 runs to 17 residues. The CDR3 nucleotides read TGCGCCAGCAGCCAAGATCACTCCGGGGGACTCACAGATACGCAGTATTTT. Amino acids: CASSQDHSGGLTDTQYF.